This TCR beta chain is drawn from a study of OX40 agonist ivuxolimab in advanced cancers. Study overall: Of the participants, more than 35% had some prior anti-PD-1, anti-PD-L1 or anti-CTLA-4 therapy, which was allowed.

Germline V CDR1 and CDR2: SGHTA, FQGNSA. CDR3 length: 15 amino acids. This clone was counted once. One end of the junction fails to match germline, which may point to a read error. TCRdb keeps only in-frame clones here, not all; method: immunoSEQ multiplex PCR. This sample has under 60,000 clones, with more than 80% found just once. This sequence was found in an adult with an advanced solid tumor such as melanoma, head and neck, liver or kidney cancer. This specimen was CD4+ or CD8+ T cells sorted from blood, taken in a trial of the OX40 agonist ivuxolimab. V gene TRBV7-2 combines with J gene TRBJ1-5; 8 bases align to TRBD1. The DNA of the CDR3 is TGTGTCAGCAGCACGCAGACAGGGGTCGATCAGCCCCAGCATTTT. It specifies CVSSTQTGVDQPQHF.